This T cell receptor beta chain originates from a study of blood T cell repertoires in COVID-19. Turning to the study itself: Spain, Italy and the United States supplied samples that represented acute and convalescent COVID-19. PBMCs, B-cell-depleted T cells, or T cells provided the cDNA or gDNA that made up the material.

Source study methods: Cell counts per sample came from amplifying reference gene primers. Sequenced by immunoSEQ multiplex PCR; TCRdb stores in-frame clones only, minus some. V and J calls and clone size are those listed in that table; D and trimming were worked out from the DNA. The profile shows roughly 120,000 clones, more than 75% of them singletons. The sequence was obtained from a woman in her fifties or sixties with acute or convalescent COVID-19. Sequencing was carried out using peripheral blood.

This CDR3 is CASSPGGKEKLFF. DNA of the CDR3: TGTGCCAGCTCACCGGGGGGAAAAGAAAAACTGTTTTTT. This chain uses TRBV18 with TRBJ1-4; D might be TRBD1 (5 bases). The ends were cut back, 3 bases at V and 8 bases at J, with 10 bases in the middle. Germline CDR1 KGHSH, CDR2 LQKENI. The CDR3 consists of 13 residues. Filled out from reference TRBV18 and TRBJ1-4, the complete variable domain reads NAGVMQNPRHLVRRRGQEARLRCSPMKGHSHVYWYRQLPEEGLKFMVYLQKENIIDESGMPKERFSAEFPKEGPSILRIQQVVRGDSAAYFCASSPGGKEKLFFGSGTQLSVL.